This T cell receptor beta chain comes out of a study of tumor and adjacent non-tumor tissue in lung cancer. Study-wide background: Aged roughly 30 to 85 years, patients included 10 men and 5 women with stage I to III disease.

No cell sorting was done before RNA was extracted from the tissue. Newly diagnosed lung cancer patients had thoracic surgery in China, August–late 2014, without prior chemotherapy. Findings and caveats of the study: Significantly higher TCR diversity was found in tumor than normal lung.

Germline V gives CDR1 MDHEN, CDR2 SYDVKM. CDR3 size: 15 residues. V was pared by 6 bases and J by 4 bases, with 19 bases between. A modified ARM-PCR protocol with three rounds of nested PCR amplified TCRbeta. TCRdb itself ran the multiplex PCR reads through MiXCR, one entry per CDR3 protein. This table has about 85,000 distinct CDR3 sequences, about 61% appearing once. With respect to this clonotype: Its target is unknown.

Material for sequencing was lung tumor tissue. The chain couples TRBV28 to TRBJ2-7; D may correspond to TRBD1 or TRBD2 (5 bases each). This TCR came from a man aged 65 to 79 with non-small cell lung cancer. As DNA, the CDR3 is TGTGCCAGCAGCCCTTGGCATGGGGGTTCTTACGAGCAGTACTTC. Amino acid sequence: CASSPWHGGSYEQYF.